Each of the 29 T cell receptor beta chains below was sequenced from the same sample in a study of early T cells in non-severe SARS-CoV-2 infection. TCRdb reprocessed the 5' RACE reads via MiXCR and lists one record per CDR3 protein. The sample lists 53,000 or so distinct CDR3 sequences, 9% to 15% seen once, with about 2.7% in the top ten. Here the sequenced sample was whole blood, taken at baseline. The source is an adult who was a healthcare worker with PCR-confirmed SARS-CoV-2 infection or an uninfected control (not recorded which).

This clonotype came up a few times. This chain connects TRBV6-2 or TRBV6-3 to TRBJ1-5; D is unclear. In germline, CDR1 is MNHEY, CDR2 SVGEGT. V dropped 6 bases and J dropped 0 bases, with 6 bases sitting between them. The CDR3 covers 13 residues. The CDR3 region is CASRFNSNQPQHF. The CDR3 nucleotides read TGTGCCAGCAGGTTCAATAGCAATCAGCCCCAGCATTTT.

This clonotype was picked up a small number of times. The V call is TRBV19, the J call TRBJ2-5; D might be TRBD1 (6 bases). CDR1 LNHDA and CDR2 SQIVND come from the germline V gene (reference sequence). The V gene lost 5 bases and the J gene lost 2 bases, with 9 bases spanning the gap. The CDR3 runs 13 residues. Here the CDR3 DNA reads TGTGCCAGTAGTTCCCAGGGGCAAGAGACCCAGTACTTC. Translated: CASSSQGQETQYF.

The chain links TRBV2 to TRBJ1-1; no firm D call. V gave up 7 bases and J gave up 1 base, with 10 bases separating them. The CDR3 contains 13 residues. In germline, CDR1 is SNHLY, CDR2 FYNNEI. As DNA, the CDR3 is TGTGCCAGCATTCGAACTGAGAACACTGAAGCTTTCTTT. Its protein product is CASIRTENTEAFF.

This clonotype was detected a few times. The chain joins TRBV29-1 to TRBJ1-3; D might be TRBD1 (5 bases). This CDR3 region has 14 residues. CDR1 is SQVTM, CDR2 ANQGSEA, per germline. V was shortened by 1 base and J by 0 bases, with 7 bases between the two germline ends. This CDR3 is CSVEGTNSGNTIYF. In DNA form, the CDR3 reads TGCAGCGTTGAAGGGACAAACTCTGGAAACACCATATATTTT.

The rearrangement uses TRBV10-2 and TRBJ2-3; TRBD2 matches 8 bases. The V segment lost 8 bases and the J segment 4 bases; nucleotides outside the gene matches: 8. The CDR3 consists of 14 residues. Germline V gene data show CDR1 as WSHSY and CDR2 as SAAADI. CDR3 residues: CASVPGRVADTQYF. In nucleotides, the CDR3 is TGCGCCAGCGTCCCCGGGAGGGTAGCAGATACGCAGTATTTT.

This chain uses TRBV4-3 with TRBJ2-4, with a possible D match to TRBD2 (6 bases). The CDR3 loop spans 19 amino acids. Trimming pared 0 bases from V and 0 bases from J, leaving 18 bases between. Looked up from germline, CDR1 is LGHNA and CDR2 is YSLEER. CDR3 protein: CASSQDKILRAGAKNIQYF. CDR3 coding DNA: TGCGCCAGCAGCCAAGATAAGATATTGAGAGCGGGAGCCAAAAACATTCAGTACTTC.

This chain connects TRBV11-2 to TRBJ2-7; D may be TRBD2 (6 bases). CDR1 and CDR2 from the germline V gene are SGHAT and FQNNGV. The CDR3 contains 15 residues. Trimming took off 7 bases at V and 2 bases at J, with 18 bases between the two ends. The CDR3 bases are TGTGCCAGCACCACCAGACTAGTAAGCGCCTACGAGCAGTACTTC. It specifies CASTTRLVSAYEQYF.

This clonotype turned up a few times. The chain carries TRBV6-2 or TRBV6-3 and TRBJ2-6; D not certain. V lost 9 bases and J 1 base, leaving 10 bases between the germline ends. The CDR3 consists of 14 residues. Germline CDR1 and CDR2: MNHEY and SVGEGT. The CDR3 loop reads CASSWSSGANVLTF. The CDR3 coding sequence is TGTGCCAGTTCCTGGAGTTCTGGGGCCAACGTCCTGACTTTC.

This clonotype was counted at least ten times. The genes are TRBV6-4 and TRBJ2-3; D is unclear. The germline CDR1 and CDR2 sequences are MRHNA and SNTAGT. The CDR3 loop spans 13 amino acids. The V end was cut by 2 bases, the J end by 1 base, with 4 bases between. CDR3 coding DNA: TGTGCCAGCAGTGACAGGGGCACAGATACGCAGTATTTT. Protein product: CASSDRGTDTQYF.

In its sample, this clonotype was seen a few times. The V and J genes are TRBV5-4 and TRBJ2-3; D unclear. The CDR3 contains 16 residues. V was pared by 0 bases and J by 0 bases, with 11 bases between. Looked up from germline, CDR1 is SGHNT and CDR2 is YYREEE (reference sequence). DNA of the CDR3: TGTGCCAGCAGCTTGGGATCGGGCCTAAGCACAGATACGCAGTATTTT. This gives the protein CASSLGSGLSTDTQYF.

The table lists this clonotype with many counts. This chain links TRBV12-5 with TRBJ2-2; D not resolved. Trimming removed 7 bases from V and 0 bases from J, with 6 bases in between. CDR1 and CDR2 (germline): LGHNT, FRNRAP. The CDR3 loop spans 13 amino acids. The CDR3 loop reads CASADTNTGELFF. The DNA of the CDR3 is TGTGCTAGTGCAGACACGAACACCGGGGAGCTGTTTTTT.

This clonotype was counted only a few times. The chain employs TRBV4-2 and TRBJ2-1; no clear D gene. Germline lookup yields CDR1 LGHNA and CDR2 YNFKEQ. CDR3 length: 15 residues. Trimming left V 4 bases short and J 0 bases short, with 10 bases between. The CDR3 sequence: CASSLSESSYNEQFF. The CDR3 coding sequence is TGTGCCAGCAGCCTCAGCGAGAGCTCCTACAATGAGCAGTTCTTC.

The V call is TRBV18, the J call TRBJ2-7, with no clear D. The CDR3 spans 13 residues. V was shortened by 1 base and J by 6 bases, with 10 bases between the two germline ends. Per the germline V gene, CDR1 is KGHSH and CDR2 is LQKENI. This CDR3 is CASSPRGDSEQYF. The CDR3, as DNA: TGTGCCAGCTCACCACGTGGAGATAGCGAGCAGTACTTC.

The CDR3 loop reads CSARGPETNYGYTF. The CDR3 DNA reads as TGCAGTGCTAGAGGCCCAGAAACTAACTATGGCTACACCTTC. The chain uses TRBV20-1 and TRBJ1-2; D remains ambiguous. Germline V CDR1 and CDR2: DFQATT, SNEGSKA (reference sequence). Trimming took off 1 base at V and 0 bases at J, with 9 bases between the two ends. The CDR3 totals 14 residues.

In its sample, this clonotype was seen a few times. This chain uses TRBV10-3 with TRBJ1-1, with a possible D match to TRBD1 (6 bases). V shed 7 bases and J shed 4 bases, with 16 bases lying between them. Per the germline V gene, CDR1 is ENHRY and CDR2 is SYGVKD. The CDR3 consists of 14 residues. The CDR3 DNA sequence: TGTGCCATCACCCCGAGGGGGAGTGGCACTGAAGCTTTCTTT. Amino acids: CAITPRGSGTEAFF.

V gene TRBV5-4 combines with J gene TRBJ2-1; 8 bases fit TRBD2. Germline V gene data show CDR1 as SGHNT and CDR2 as YYREEE (reference sequence). This CDR3 is built from 14 residues. V trimming: 4 bases; J trimming: 2 bases; junction bases outside the gene matches: 2. CDR3 sequence (DNA): TGTGCCAGCAGCCCGGGAGGGGCCTACAATGAGCAGTTCTTC. Amino acid sequence: CASSPGGAYNEQFF.

This clonotype has only a few counts. The chain employs TRBV7-2 and TRBJ2-7; possible D gene TRBD2, 5 bases. Germline assignment: CDR1 SGHTA and CDR2 FQGNSA. With 5 bases removed from V and 3 bases from J, the gap between germline ends came to 14 bases. There are 14 residues in the CDR3. The CDR3 DNA follows: TGTGCCAGCAGCCCTTCGAGGGCCAGCTACGAGCAGTACTTC. Protein sequence: CASSPSRASYEQYF.

This clonotype was recorded a few times. V and J are TRBV19 and TRBJ2-2; D possibly corresponds to TRBD2 (6 bases). V was clipped by 3 bases and J by 6 bases, with 14 bases between them. CDR1 is LNHDA, CDR2 SQIVND, per germline (reference sequence). The CDR3 has 15 amino acids. The CDR3 nucleotides read TGTGCCAGTAGTATGACTAGAATGATCGCCGGGGAGCTGTTTTTT. Translation: CASSMTRMIAGELFF.

This clonotype was seen many times. As DNA, the CDR3 is TGTGCCAGCAGCTTAGGGGGGACTCCCGAGACCCAGTACTTC. It yields the protein CASSLGGTPETQYF. The V gene is TRBV7-9, the J gene TRBJ2-5; possibly TRBD2 for D (6 bases). The CDR3 is 14 residues long. In germline, CDR1 is SEHNR, CDR2 FQNEAQ (reference sequence). The V end was cut by 1 base, the J end by 5 bases, with 11 bases between.

This chain uses TRBV28 with TRBJ2-1; 7 bases align to TRBD1. The germline gives CDR1 MDHEN, CDR2 SYDVKM. CDR3 length: 14 amino acids. V was pared by 6 bases and J by 5 bases, with 7 bases of the junction left unmatched. CDR3 DNA sequence: TGTGCCAGCAGCCCTGGGACAGACAACAATGAGCAGTTCTTC. Protein: CASSPGTDNNEQFF.

The chain combines TRBV7-2 with TRBJ1-1; D is uncertain. The CDR3 is 13 residues long. V was cut by 6 bases and J by 5 bases, with 13 bases left in between. Germline CDR1 reads SGHTA; CDR2 reads FQGNSA. The DNA for the CDR3 is TGTGCCAGCAGTCCGCTCGCCAGGACTGAAGCTTTCTTT. Encoded protein: CASSPLARTEAFF.

V usage is TRBV24-1 and J usage is TRBJ1-1; D is unclear. Trimming left V 4 bases short and J 1 base short, with 6 bases between. The V gene's germline CDR1 is KGHDR and CDR2 SFDVKD. This CDR3 contains 13 residues. The CDR3 sequence: CATSDRRNTEAFF. The CDR3 DNA sequence: TGTGCCACCAGTGACCGCCGGAACACTGAAGCTTTCTTT.

The chain links TRBV7-2 to TRBJ2-7, with 12 bases fitting TRBD1. The CDR3 loop spans 14 amino acids. Germline CDR1 SGHTA, CDR2 FQGNSA. Trimming took 3 bases from V and 6 from J; bases not matched to a gene: 3. The CDR3 sequence: CASSFRGQGAEQYF. The CDR3 region has the DNA TGTGCCAGCAGCTTTAGGGGACAGGGGGCCGAGCAGTACTTC.

This clonotype was observed many times. The rearrangement uses TRBV18 and TRBJ2-6, with D maybe TRBD2 (5 bases). The germline V gene encodes CDR1 KGHSH and CDR2 LQKENI. This CDR3 spans 16 amino acids. The V and J ends lost 1 base and 0 bases respectively, with 7 bases between them. CDR3 sequence reads: CASSPREFSGANVLTF. The CDR3 DNA reads as TGTGCCAGCTCACCACGGGAGTTCTCTGGGGCCAACGTCCTGACTTTC.

In this sample, this clonotype turned up a few times. The chain employs TRBV7-2 and TRBJ1-6, with 8 bases that match TRBD1. The germline V gene encodes CDR1 SGHTA and CDR2 FQGNSA. V was pared by 5 bases and J by 10 bases, with 10 bases of the junction left unmatched. This CDR3 spans 15 amino acids. The CDR3: CASSPGTGYRSPLHF. The CDR3 region has the DNA TGTGCCAGCAGCCCCGGGACAGGTTATCGATCACCCCTCCACTTT.

This chain joins TRBV27 and TRBJ2-7; maybe TRBD2 (5 bases). Germline assignment: CDR1 MNHEY and CDR2 SMNVEV (reference sequence). CDR3 length equals 15 residues. V was trimmed by 2 bases and J by 2 bases, leaving 13 bases between them. The CDR3 nucleotides are TGTGCCAGCAGTTTAGAGGCGGGCTTGCCCTACGAGCAGTACTTC. Translation: CASSLEAGLPYEQYF.

This clonotype was counted many times. The chain carries TRBV2 and TRBJ2-1; D is perhaps TRBD1 (6 bases). Germline CDR1 is SNHLY and CDR2 is FYNNEI. The V and J ends lost 6 bases and 7 bases respectively, with 19 bases between them. This CDR3 comprises 15 residues. The CDR3 nucleotides read TGTGCCAGCAGGCAAGTAGCCCGAAGGGGGAATGAGCAGTTCTTC. Amino acid sequence: CASRQVARRGNEQFF.

The V and J genes are TRBV7-2 and TRBJ2-1, with TRBD1 as a possible D gene (5 bases). CDR1 is SGHTA and CDR2 is FQGNSA in the germline V gene. Trimming shortened V by 2 bases and J by 3 bases, and 11 bases separated the two germline ends. The CDR3 sequence is 15 residues long. Written as DNA, the CDR3 is TGTGCCAGCAGCTTATCACAAGACAGCTACAATGAGCAGTTCTTC. Its protein product is CASSLSQDSYNEQFF.

This clonotype was counted between two and nine times. The chain joins TRBV28 to TRBJ2-5; D remains ambiguous. Germline V CDR1 and CDR2: MDHEN, SYDVKM. The CDR3 loop spans 13 amino acids. Trimming cost V 5 bases and J 4 bases, with 11 bases left between them. The CDR3 coding sequence is TGTGCCAGCAGTCCCGCCGGGTCAGAGACCCAGTACTTC. As protein: CASSPAGSETQYF.